These T cell receptor beta chains were read from a single sample in a study of vaccination and CD4 T cells after COVID-19. TCRdb used MiXCR to reprocess the PCR reads, holding one entry per CDR3 protein. This sample carries about 15,000 distinct CDR3 sequences, about 48% of them seen once, and the ten largest clones take about 4.2%. These receptors have no identified antigens. The material was CD4+ T cells from blood, cultured in vitro, obtained before SARS-CoV-2 vaccination. The receptors originated from a human donor who had recovered from COVID-19. CDR3s include the opening cysteine and the closing phenylalanine or tryptophan. The D gene is left open where the match is weak. Clone size is given for some rows only: seen once, a few or many times, or a class if the clone is expanded.

clone size,V gene,J gene,D gene,CDR3 protein,CDR3 DNA
few,TRBV6-2/TRBV6-3,TRBJ2-5,.,CASSYSLADFGEETQYF,TGTGCCAGCAGTTATTCCCTTGCGGATTTCGGGGAAGAGACCCAGTACTTC
.,TRBV20-1,TRBJ2-2,TRBD2,CSAGGRVAGELFF,TGCAGTGCTGGCGGGAGAGTCGCCGGGGAGCTGTTTTTT
.,TRBV6-2/TRBV6-3,TRBJ1-1,.,CASRHLSHEGAFF,TGTGCCAGCAGACATTTGTCCCACGAGGGAGCTTTCTTT
.,TRBV28,TRBJ1-5,.,CASSILTVGDNTHF,TGTGCCAGCAGCATATTGACGGTGGGGGACAACACGCATTTT
.,TRBV6-1,TRBJ2-5,.,CASRRVREETQYF,TGTGCCAGCAGAAGGGTCCGGGAAGAGACCCAGTACTTC
once,TRBV7-2,TRBJ2-3,TRBD2,CASSAGLAGGCYF,TGTGCCAGCAGCGCCGGACTAGCGGGGGGGTGTTATTTT
few,TRBV7-2,TRBJ1-1,.,CASSFGGPNTEAFF,TGTGCCAGCAGCTTCGGGGGCCCGAACACTGAAGCTTTCTTT
.,TRBV6-5,TRBJ2-7,TRBD2,CASSYSGRDGF,TGTGCCAGCAGTTACTCTGGGAGGGACGGCTTC
.,TRBV5-8,TRBJ2-7,TRBD1,CASSPPRAGTVVSYEQYF,TGTGCCAGCAGCCCCCCCCGGGCCGGGACAGTAGTTTCCTACGAGCAGTACTTC
few,TRBV7-2,TRBJ1-2,.,CASSSQGGWDYGYTF,TGTGCCAGCAGCTCACAGGGAGGGTGGGACTATGGCTACACCTTC
few,TRBV6-1,TRBJ1-1,TRBD1,CASRAGTGYTEAFF,TGTGCCAGCAGGGCCGGGACAGGGTACACTGAAGCTTTCTTT
.,TRBV20-1,TRBJ2-7,.,CSAERGATNYEQYF,TGCAGTGCTGAAAGGGGGGCCACTAACTACGAGCAGTACTTC
.,TRBV11-3,TRBJ1-5,.,CAGWTDDQPQHF,TGTGCCGGATGGACAGACGATCAGCCCCAGCATTTT
few,TRBV29-1,TRBJ1-2,.,CSVELTAYGYTF,TGCAGCGTTGAACTGACAGCCTATGGCTACACCTTC
.,TRBV6-1,TRBJ2-4,TRBD2,CASTQWGGAKNIQYF,TGTGCCAGCACCCAATGGGGGGGAGCCAAAAACATTCAGTACTTC
few,TRBV6-2/TRBV6-3,TRBJ2-7,.,CASSLGRSYEQYF,TGTGCCAGCAGTTTGGGCCGCTCCTACGAGCAGTACTTC
.,TRBV12-3/TRBV12-4,TRBJ1-2,.,CASSPDRIYGYTF,TGTGCCAGCAGCCCAGACAGGATTTATGGCTACACCTTC
few,TRBV12-3/TRBV12-4,TRBJ1-2,.,CASSWGRGYYGYTF,TGTGCCAGCAGTTGGGGGCGCGGGTACTATGGCTACACCTTC
.,TRBV2,TRBJ1-5,.,CASSNGHPKDQPQHF,TGTGCCAGCAGTAACGGACACCCTAAGGATCAGCCCCAGCATTTT
.,TRBV6-7,TRBJ2-4,.,CASSIGHLAKNIQYF,TGTGCCAGCAGCATCGGACACCTAGCCAAAAACATTCAGTACTTC
.,TRBV4-1,TRBJ1-5,.,CASSPDSSNQPQHF,TGCGCCAGCAGCCCGGACAGTAGCAATCAGCCCCAGCATTTT
.,TRBV11-2,TRBJ1-1,TRBD1,CASSFQGVTEAFF,TGTGCCAGCAGCTTCCAGGGGGTCACTGAAGCTTTCTTT
.,TRBV19,TRBJ1-2,.,CASSTPRGSGYTF,TGTGCCAGTAGTACCCCGAGGGGATCTGGCTACACCTTC
.,TRBV7-2,TRBJ2-5,TRBD2,CASSLAGRVRQETQYF,TGTGCCAGCAGCTTAGCGGGGAGGGTCCGTCAAGAGACCCAGTACTTC
once,TRBV7-9,TRBJ2-3,.,CASRLNLGATQYF,TGTGCCAGCAGATTAAACTTGGGCGCTACGCAGTATTTT
.,TRBV7-6,TRBJ1-6,.,CASSLDGAEPYNSPLHF,TGTGCCAGCAGCTTAGACGGGGCAGAACCTTATAATTCACCCCTCCACTTT
.,TRBV20-1,TRBJ2-7,TRBD1,CSARKVSGGLSYEQYF,TGCAGTGCTAGAAAGGTTTCAGGGGGCTTATCCTACGAGCAGTACTTC
.,TRBV7-6,TRBJ2-5,TRBD1,CASSRSGTEKETQYF,TGTGCCAGCAGCCGATCCGGGACAGAGAAAGAGACCCAGTACTTC
few,TRBV4-2,TRBJ1-2,.,CASSPDRTANYGYTF,TGTGCCAGCAGCCCCGACAGGACGGCTAACTATGGCTACACCTTC
.,TRBV18,TRBJ2-1,.,CASSPPSSGEQFF,TGTGCCAGCTCACCCCCGTCGAGCGGGGAGCAGTTCTTC
.,TRBV12-3/TRBV12-4,TRBJ2-7,.,CASSNPGGSRSYEQYF,TGTGCCAGCAGTAACCCGGGGGGCTCTCGCTCCTACGAGCAGTACTTC